This entry lists 12 T cell receptor beta chains sequenced from one sample in a study of cytomegalovirus exposure and HLA in healthy donors. This PCR relied on a set of 60 Vbeta primers and 13 Jbeta primers. Libraries were prepared by immunoSEQ multiplex PCR; TCRdb keeps only in-frame clonotypes and omits some of them. The table lists roughly 66,000 clones, around 80% of them singletons, with over 6% in the top ten. The sequenced material came from PBMCs. The receptors derive from a man between 45 and 60 years old in good health and CMV-seronegative.

The chain joins TRBV10-1 to TRBJ2-1; 10 bases align to TRBD1. The CDR3 extends over 15 amino acids. V shed 3 bases and J 8 bases; nucleotides not matched to a gene: 7. In germline, CDR1 is WNHNN, CDR2 SYGVQD (reference sequence). The CDR3 sequence is CASSERQGAIYEQFF. The DNA of the CDR3 is TGCGCCAGCAGTGAAAGACAGGGGGCGATCTATGAGCAGTTCTTC.

The chain couples TRBV5-8 to TRBJ2-5; D is possibly TRBD1 (6 bases). The V and J ends lost 0 bases and 9 bases respectively, with 15 bases between them. This CDR3 region has 14 residues. CDR1 is SGHTS, CDR2 YDEGEE, per germline. CDR3 protein: CASSLGAKAGAQYF. For the CDR3, the DNA is TGTGCCAGCAGCTTGGGGGCCAAGGCAGGGGCCCAGTACTTC.

The chain uses TRBV7-6 and TRBJ1-3; D is perhaps TRBD1 (6 bases). Germline assignment: CDR1 SGHVS and CDR2 FNYEAQ. V dropped 3 bases and J dropped 3 bases, with 12 bases sitting between them. The CDR3 runs to 15 residues. CDR3 sequence reads: CASSLVRGNGNTIYF. CDR3 sequence (DNA): TGTGCCAGCAGCTTGGTCAGGGGAAATGGAAACACCATATATTTT.

V and J are TRBV7-9 and TRBJ2-5, with 9 bases identical to TRBD1. Trimming at V came to 6 bases and at J to 2 bases, leaving 16 bases not matched to a gene. Per germline, CDR1 SEHNR and CDR2 FQNEAQ (reference sequence). The CDR3 has 18 amino acids. The DNA for the CDR3 is TGTGCCAGCAGTTTTCCCCCCCCGGGACAGGGTGAACAAGAGACCCAGTACTTC. This encodes CASSFPPPGQGEQETQYF.

The chain joins TRBV5-1 to TRBJ1-1; perhaps TRBD1 as D (5 bases). The CDR3 is made up of 16 amino acids. Looked up from germline, CDR1 is SGHRS and CDR2 is YFSETQ. With 0 bases removed from V and 1 base from J, the gap between germline ends came to 13 bases. The chain's CDR3 is CASSLESVGGNTEAFF. CDR3 sequence (DNA): TGCGCCAGCAGCTTGGAGAGTGTGGGGGGGAACACTGAAGCTTTCTTT. The full variable domain, rest sourced from reference TRBV5-1 and TRBJ1-1, is KAGVTQTPRYLIKTRGQQVTLSCSPISGHRSVSWYQQTPGQGLQFLFEYFSETQRNKGNFPGRFSGRQFSNSRSEMNVSTLELGDSALYLCASSLESVGGNTEAFFGQGTRLTVV.

The chain links TRBV7-2 to TRBJ2-5; 11 nucleotides agree with TRBD1. CDR1 is SGHTA, CDR2 FQGNSA, per germline. This CDR3 region has 16 residues. V lost 5 bases and J lost 6; bases outside the gene matches: 11. CDR3 in DNA: TGTGCCAGCAGCACCAGCGGACAGGGGGCGCAGCAGACCCAGTACTTC. It specifies CASSTSGQGAQQTQYF.

J is TRBJ1-1 and V is TRBV5-6; D gene unclear. Trimming took 0 bases from V and 1 from J, leaving 10 bases between them. This CDR3 has 15 residues. CDR1 is SGHDT and CDR2 is YYEEEE in the germline V gene. The CDR3 DNA reads as TGTGCCAGCAGCTTGGGTGGAGAGAGGAACACTGAAGCTTTCTTT. This translates into CASSLGGERNTEAFF.

Turning to this clone: Sequence at one end of the junction differs from germline and may be a read error. The V gene is TRBV7-9, the J gene TRBJ1-1, with D possibly matching TRBD1 (5 bases). This CDR3 is 12 amino acids long. CDR1 SEHNR and CDR2 FQNEAQ come from the germline V gene (reference sequence). In DNA form, the CDR3 reads TGTGCCAGCAGCTTAGGGACCGTTGACAGTGGCTTT. This gives the protein CASSLGTVDSGF. Full variable domain (missing parts from reference TRBV7-9 and TRBJ1-1): DTGVSQNPRHKITKRGQNVTFRCDPISEHNRLYWYRQTLGQGPEFLTYFQNEAQLEKSRLLSDRFSAERPKGSFSTLEIQRTEQGDSAMYLCASSLGTVDSGFGQGTRLTVV.

The rearrangement joins TRBV6-5 to TRBJ1-2; maybe TRBD1 (5 bases). The CDR3 runs to 14 residues. Per germline, CDR1 MNHEY and CDR2 SVGAGI. Trimming took 8 bases from V and 4 from J, leaving 17 bases between them. This CDR3 reads CASGLGQGSYGYTF. The DNA of the CDR3 is TGTGCCAGCGGTCTGGGGCAGGGATCCTATGGCTACACCTTC.

The chain has TRBV7-9 and TRBJ2-1; D uncertain. Trimming pared 5 bases from V and 9 bases from J, leaving 20 bases between. CDR1 and CDR2 from the germline V gene are SEHNR and FQNEAQ (reference sequence). The length of the CDR3 is 15 residues. Here the CDR3 DNA reads TGTGCCAGCAGCCCGGCGAGTCTAGGCATTGTTGAGCAGTTCTTC. It is translated as CASSPASLGIVEQFF.

CDR3 protein: CASSLGGTRNEQFF. As DNA, the CDR3 is TGTGCCAGCAGCTTAGGAGGTACAAGGAATGAGCAGTTCTTC. The J gene is TRBJ2-1, the V gene TRBV7-9; D not certain. The CDR3 extends over 14 amino acids. Germline values: CDR1 SEHNR, CDR2 FQNEAQ (reference sequence). V was trimmed by 1 base and J by 7 bases, leaving 11 bases between them.

This clone was seen a handful of times. This chain joins TRBV27 and TRBJ1-1; D is perhaps TRBD1 (5 bases). Germline CDR1 reads MNHEY; CDR2 reads SMNVEV (reference sequence). The V gene lost 6 bases and the J gene lost 2 bases, with 13 bases spanning the gap. The CDR3 loop spans 14 amino acids. In DNA, the CDR3 is TGTGCCAGCAGCTGGGGGGGACGAAACACTGAAGCTTTCTTT. Amino acids: CASSWGGRNTEAFF.